Each of the 18 T cell receptor beta chains below was sequenced from the same sample in a study of cytomegalovirus exposure and HLA in healthy donors. Assay: immunoSEQ multiplex PCR; the TCRdb copy retains only in-frame clones and omits some. Of 100,000 to 150,000 clones in the sample, more than 70% are singletons; the top ten hold roughly 1.4%. The sequenced sample was PBMCs. The receptors were sampled from a man aged 30 to 45 in good health and CMV-seronegative.

The gene calls are TRBV7-9 and TRBJ1-2; possibly TRBD1 for D (6 bases). V lost 5 bases and J 4 bases, leaving 17 bases between the germline ends. Per germline, CDR1 SEHNR and CDR2 FQNEAQ (reference sequence). This CDR3 is built from 15 residues. The CDR3 reads CASSTSSEGGYGYTF. As DNA, the CDR3 is TGTGCCAGCAGCACCTCCTCTGAAGGGGGCTATGGCTACACCTTC.

CDR3 region: CASSSAWTAKETQYF. The DNA of the CDR3 is TGTGCCAGCAGCTCGGCCTGGACAGCGAAAGAGACCCAGTACTTC. This chain joins TRBV5-4 and TRBJ2-5; the D gene is possibly TRBD1 (6 bases). The CDR3 extends over 15 amino acids. Per the germline V gene, CDR1 is SGHNT and CDR2 is YYREEE (reference sequence). V shed 3 bases and J shed 3 bases, with 15 bases lying between them.

CDR3 DNA sequence: TGTGCCAGCAGCCAAGGCGGATTTCGGAACACTGAAGCTTTCTTT. This sequence encodes CASSQGGFRNTEAFF. The chain links TRBV4-2 to TRBJ1-1; D not resolved. Germline V gene lookup returns CDR1 LGHNA and CDR2 YNFKEQ. This CDR3 is built from 15 residues. V was cut by 1 base and J by 1 base, with 10 bases left in between.

This chain links TRBV25-1 with TRBJ1-1; D might be TRBD1 (5 bases). Germline V CDR1 and CDR2: MGHDK, SYGVNS. The CDR3 sequence is 13 residues long. V lost 5 bases, J lost 0 bases, and 7 bases lay in between. For the CDR3, the DNA is TGTGCCAGCAGTTCAGGGTTGAACACTGAAGCTTTCTTT. This codes for CASSSGLNTEAFF.

This chain uses TRBV5-1 with TRBJ2-5; D not certain. Trimming took 3 bases from V and 1 from J, leaving 19 bases between them. There are 17 residues in the CDR3. CDR1 and CDR2 from the germline V gene are SGHRS and YFSETQ. The CDR3: CASSSPTSTSFQETQYF. CDR3 DNA: TGCGCCAGCAGCTCTCCGACAAGCACTTCCTTCCAAGAGACCCAGTACTTC.

This clone was detected only once. The chain is built from TRBV6-1 and TRBJ2-1; a weak D match, TRBD1 (5 bases). Germline CDR1 reads MNHNS; CDR2 reads SASEGT. The CDR3 covers 14 residues. Between the trimmed V and J ends, which lost 3 bases and 5 bases, there was a span of 11 bases. The CDR3 loop reads CASSDVGAHNEQFF. DNA of the CDR3: TGTGCCAGCAGTGATGTAGGGGCCCACAATGAGCAGTTCTTC.

The chain is built from TRBV14 and TRBJ1-4; 7 nucleotides align to TRBD1. This CDR3 is 16 amino acids long. Germline assignment: CDR1 SGHDN and CDR2 FVKESK. V shed 1 base and J 2 bases; nucleotides not matched to a gene: 4. In nucleotides, the CDR3 is TGTGCCAGCAGCCAAGTTTGGGACAGCACTAATGAAAAACTGTTTTTT. Translation gives CASSQVWDSTNEKLFF. The full variable domain, in which reference TRBV14 and TRBJ1-4 provide the parts outside the CDR3, is EAGVTQFPSHSVIEKGQTVTLRCDPISGHDNLYWYRRVMGKEIKFLLHFVKESKQDESGMPNNRFLAERTGGTYSTLKVQPAELEDSGVYFCASSQVWDSTNEKLFFGSGTQLSVL.

This sequence joins TRBV28 and TRBJ2-4; D is ambiguous. The CDR3 is made up of 11 amino acids. Germline loops: CDR1 MDHEN, CDR2 SYDVKM. Trimming took 3 bases from V and 9 from J, leaving 6 bases between them. CDR3 residues: CASSLESIQYF. The DNA for the CDR3 is TGTGCCAGCAGTTTGGAGAGCATTCAGTACTTC.

This rearrangement joins TRBV10-3 to TRBJ1-2; D unclear. The CDR3 is 13 amino acids. Germline CDR1 and CDR2: ENHRY and SYGVKD. V gave up 6 bases and J gave up 4 bases, with 12 bases separating them. The DNA for the CDR3 is TGTGCCATCAGCCATCGAGCCTTCTATGGCTACACCTTC. Translation: CAISHRAFYGYTF.

In DNA form, the CDR3 reads TGCGCCAGCCGGCGGTACTCCTACAATGAGCAGTTCTTC. Translating gives CASRRYSYNEQFF. The chain recombines TRBV10-1 with TRBJ2-1; D is undetermined. The CDR3 runs 13 residues. Trimming stripped 8 bases from V and 0 bases from J, with 8 bases between. Germline assignment: CDR1 WNHNN and CDR2 SYGVQD (reference sequence).

V and J are TRBV28 and TRBJ1-1; D call uncertain. Per germline, CDR1 MDHEN and CDR2 SYDVKM. This CDR3 region has 11 residues. V was clipped by 6 bases and J by 5 bases, with 7 bases between them. CDR3 bases: TGTGCCAGCAGCGGTCCGACTGAAGCTTTCTTT. It translates to CASSGPTEAFF.

The chain is built from TRBV25-1 and TRBJ2-1; D is unresolved. CDR1 and CDR2 from the germline V gene are MGHDK and SYGVNS. The V end lost 3 bases, the J end lost 7 bases, and 13 bases lay between the germline ends. The CDR3 is made up of 14 amino acids. CDR3 residues: CASSDYLGSNEQFF. CDR3 bases: TGTGCCAGCAGTGATTACCTTGGCTCGAATGAGCAGTTCTTC.

The V and J genes are TRBV7-3 and TRBJ2-1, with D perhaps matching TRBD2 (7 bases). The germline V and J ends were trimmed by 0 bases and 7 bases, with 25 bases remaining between them. The CDR3 has 19 amino acids. Germline CDR1 SGHTA, CDR2 FQGTGA. Here the CDR3 DNA reads TGTGCCAGCAGCTTAACGCCGGGGTTTCCGGAAGGGAGGGGGAATGAGCAGTTCTTC. Translating gives CASSLTPGFPEGRGNEQFF.

The chain carries TRBV25-1 and TRBJ2-5, with D maybe TRBD1 (6 bases). Germline V gene lookup returns CDR1 MGHDK and CDR2 SYGVNS. Trimming stripped 4 bases from V and 1 base from J, with 7 bases between. This CDR3 comprises 13 residues. CDR3 DNA sequence: TGTGCCAGCAGTGGACAGGTCCAAGAGACCCAGTACTTC. The encoded protein is CASSGQVQETQYF. Full variable domain (remainder filled in from reference TRBV25-1 and TRBJ2-5): EADIYQTPRYLVIGTGKKITLECSQTMGHDKMYWYQQDPGMELHLIHYSYGVNSTEKGDLSSESTVSRIRTEHFPLTLESARPSHTSQYLCASSGQVQETQYFGPGTRLLVL.

The CDR3 DNA follows: TGTGCCAGCTGGACCGGGACAGCTAGCAATCAGCCCCAGCATTTT. It yields the protein CASWTGTASNQPQHF. This chain uses TRBV6-1 with TRBJ1-5; 7 positions match TRBD1. The V segment lost 8 bases and the J segment 0 bases; nucleotides outside the gene matches: 7. The CDR3 totals 15 residues. CDR1 and CDR2 from the germline V gene are MNHNS and SASEGT.

V and J are TRBV5-1 and TRBJ2-3; TRBD2 matches 7 bases. This CDR3 is 17 amino acids long. V shed 0 bases, J shed 6 bases, and the junction held 13 bases outside the gene matches. Germline CDR1 SGHRS, CDR2 YFSETQ. The CDR3 DNA follows: TGCGCCAGCAGCTTGGTGCCGGCTAGCGGACGCTGGGATACGCAGTATTTT. Translated, it gives CASSLVPASGRWDTQYF.

V gene TRBV7-2 combines with J gene TRBJ2-7; D is perhaps TRBD1 (7 bases). CDR3 size: 13 residues. The V end was cut by 10 bases, the J end by 3 bases, with 16 bases between. Germline lookup yields CDR1 SGHTA and CDR2 FQGNSA. CDR3 sequence reads: CATPRGESYEQYF. CDR3 DNA: TGTGCCACCCCCAGGGGGGAGAGCTACGAGCAGTACTTC. The full variable domain, with the rest looked up from reference TRBV7-2 and TRBJ2-7, is GAGVSQSPSNKVTEKGKDVELRCDPISGHTALYWYRQSLGQGLEFLIYFQGNSAPDKSGLPSDRFSAERTGGSVSTLTIQRTQQEDSAVYLCATPRGESYEQYFGPGTRLTVT.

In this sample, this clone turned up once. The rearrangement joins TRBV27 to TRBJ2-3; TRBD2 agrees at 11 bases. V shed 2 bases, J shed 8 bases, and the junction held 6 bases outside the gene matches. The germline V gene has CDR1 MNHEY and CDR2 SMNVEV (reference sequence). The CDR3 length is 15 residues. CDR3 nucleotides: TGTGCCAGCAGTTTAGGCCTAGCGGGAGGAGGTACGCAGTATTTT. It yields the protein CASSLGLAGGGTQYF.